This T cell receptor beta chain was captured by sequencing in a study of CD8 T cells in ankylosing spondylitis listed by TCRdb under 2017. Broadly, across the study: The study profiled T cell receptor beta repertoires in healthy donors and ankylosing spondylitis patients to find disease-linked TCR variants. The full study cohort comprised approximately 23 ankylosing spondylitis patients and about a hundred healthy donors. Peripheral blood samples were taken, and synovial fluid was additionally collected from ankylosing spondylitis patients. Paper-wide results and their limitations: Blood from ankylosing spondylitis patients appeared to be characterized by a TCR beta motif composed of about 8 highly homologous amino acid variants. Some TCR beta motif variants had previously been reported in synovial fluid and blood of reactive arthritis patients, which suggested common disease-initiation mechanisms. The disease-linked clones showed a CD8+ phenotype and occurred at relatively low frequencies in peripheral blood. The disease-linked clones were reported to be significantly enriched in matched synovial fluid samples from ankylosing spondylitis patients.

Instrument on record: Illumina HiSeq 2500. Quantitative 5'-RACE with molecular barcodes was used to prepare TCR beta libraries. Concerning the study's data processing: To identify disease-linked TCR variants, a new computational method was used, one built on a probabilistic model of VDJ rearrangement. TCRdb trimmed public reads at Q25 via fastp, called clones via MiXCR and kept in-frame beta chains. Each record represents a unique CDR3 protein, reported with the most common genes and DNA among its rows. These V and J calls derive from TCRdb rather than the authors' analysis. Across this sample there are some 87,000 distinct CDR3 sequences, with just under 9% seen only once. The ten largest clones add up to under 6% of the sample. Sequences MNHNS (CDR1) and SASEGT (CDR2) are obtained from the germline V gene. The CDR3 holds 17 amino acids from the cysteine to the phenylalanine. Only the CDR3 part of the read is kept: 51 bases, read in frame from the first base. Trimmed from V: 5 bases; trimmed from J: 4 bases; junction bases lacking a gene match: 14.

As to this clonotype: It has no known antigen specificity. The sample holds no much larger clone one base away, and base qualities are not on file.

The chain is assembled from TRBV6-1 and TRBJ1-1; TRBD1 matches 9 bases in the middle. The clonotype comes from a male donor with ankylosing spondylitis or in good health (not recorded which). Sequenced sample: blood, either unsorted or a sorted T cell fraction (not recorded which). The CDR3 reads CASSPEGTGFGGTEAFF. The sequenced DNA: TGTGCCAGCAGTCCCGAAGGGACAGGGTTTGGGGGCACTGAAGCTTTCTTT.